This T cell receptor (beta chain) was recorded in a study of blood T cell repertoires in COVID-19. Study-level background: In each case, the material was cDNA or gDNA derived from T cells, B-cell-depleted T cells, or PBMCs.

Enrollees, roughly 18 to 90 years old, lived in approximately 25 US areas. Authors' methods: Amplifying reference gene primers gave estimates of nucleated cell counts. The table came from immunoSEQ multiplex PCR; TCRdb's copy has only in-frame clones and leaves some out. That table gives V, J and clone size, and the DNA gave D and trimming. The sample has 200,000 to 250,000 clones; around 86% are singletons. V shed 4 bases and J shed 7 bases, with 8 bases lying between them. The germline V gene has CDR1 GTSNPN and CDR2 SVGIG (reference sequence). This CDR3 contains 12 residues. Sequenced input: PBMCs or T cells enriched from blood (not recorded which). The genes are TRBV30 and TRBJ1-6, with D uncertain. The origin of this receptor is a woman between 35 and 50 years old with acute COVID-19. The DNA for the CDR3 is TGTGCCTGGAATGGCATGAATTCACCCCTCCACTTT. It encodes CAWNGMNSPLHF.